These T cell receptor beta chains were read from a single sample in a study of T cells in Graves' hyperthyroidism and ophthalmopathy. MiXCR was run by TCRdb on the multiplex PCR reads, yielding one entry per CDR3 protein. This repertoire shows nearly 600,000 distinct CDR3 sequences, around 14% found once; its top ten account for 5.8%. The sample consisted of blood. Source of these receptors: a woman in her 30s with Graves' hyperthyroidism that later progressed to Graves' ophthalmopathy. CDR3s include the opening cysteine and the closing phenylalanine or tryptophan. A D gene is named only where the DNA matches it firmly. Size values are once, few and many counts, or a class for expanded clones, and some rows have none.

V gene: TRBV2; clone size: many; D gene: NA; J gene: TRBJ2-6; CDR3 length: 16; CDR3 DNA: TGTGCCAGCAGTGAAAGGGGCAGGGCTGGGGCCAACGTCCTGACTTTC; CDR3 protein: CASSERGRAGANVLTF
V gene: TRBV5-6; clone size: NA; D gene: NA; J gene: TRBJ2-5; CDR3 length: 13; CDR3 DNA: TGTGCCAGCAGTGTCCCGGCCCTCGTGACCCAGTACTTC; CDR3 protein: CASSVPALVTQYF
V gene: TRBV27; clone size: many; D gene: TRBD1; J gene: TRBJ1-2; CDR3 length: 15; CDR3 DNA: TGTGCCAGCAAAATTAATTTGGACAGGGCCTATGGCTACACCTTC; CDR3 protein: CASKINLDRAYGYTF
V gene: TRBV6-1; clone size: many; D gene: NA; J gene: TRBJ1-1; CDR3 length: 15; CDR3 DNA: TGTGCCAGCACAACAGTCGGGGGGCAAGTGGATGAAGCTTTCTTT; CDR3 protein: CASTTVGGQVDEAFF
V gene: TRBV15; clone size: many; D gene: NA; J gene: TRBJ1-5; CDR3 length: 15; CDR3 DNA: TGTGCCACCAGCAGGGGGGAGGGAGTGTGGCAGCCCCAGCATTTT; CDR3 protein: CATSRGEGVWQPQHF
V gene: TRBV19; clone size: many; D gene: NA; J gene: TRBJ2-6; CDR3 length: 19; CDR3 DNA: TGTGCCAGTAGGACCAACGGCCAGACGGATCCCTCTGGGGCCAACGTCCTGACTTTC; CDR3 protein: CASRTNGQTDPSGANVLTF
V gene: TRBV28; clone size: many; D gene: NA; J gene: TRBJ1-2; CDR3 length: 12; CDR3 DNA: TGTGCCAGCAGAAGGGTGGCGGAAGGCTACACCTTC; CDR3 protein: CASRRVAEGYTF
V gene: TRBV2; clone size: NA; D gene: NA; J gene: TRBJ1-2; CDR3 length: 12; CDR3 DNA: TGTGCCAGCAGTGAACAGGCGAAAGGCTACACCTTC; CDR3 protein: CASSEQAKGYTF
V gene: TRBV10-3; clone size: NA; D gene: NA; J gene: TRBJ2-3; CDR3 length: 11; CDR3 DNA: TGTGCCATCCTGAGCACAGATACGCAGTATTTT; CDR3 protein: CAILSTDTQYF
V gene: TRBV10-3; clone size: few; D gene: NA; J gene: TRBJ2-7; CDR3 length: 13; CDR3 DNA: TGTGCCAGTAAGACAGATTCCTCCTACGAGCAGTACTTC; CDR3 protein: CASKTDSSYEQYF
V gene: TRBV7-9; clone size: few; D gene: NA; J gene: TRBJ1-2; CDR3 length: 14; CDR3 DNA: TGTGCCAGCAGCTTAGCGCACAGGGTAGATGGCTACACCTTC; CDR3 protein: CASSLAHRVDGYTF
V gene: TRBV7-2; clone size: few; D gene: TRBD2; J gene: TRBJ2-2; CDR3 length: 16; CDR3 DNA: TGTGCCAGCAGCTATACTGGGGGGGTAAACACCGGGGAGCTGTTTTTT; CDR3 protein: CASSYTGGVNTGELFF
V gene: TRBV5-1; clone size: few; D gene: NA; J gene: TRBJ1-2; CDR3 length: 14; CDR3 DNA: TGCGCCAGCAGCTTGGTGGGCAGTTTAAATGGCTACACCTTC; CDR3 protein: CASSLVGSLNGYTF
V gene: TRBV9; clone size: NA; D gene: TRBD1; J gene: TRBJ2-1; CDR3 length: 13; CDR3 DNA: TGTGCCAGCAGCGTTGCCACAGGGGTTGAGCAGTTCTTC; CDR3 protein: CASSVATGVEQFF
V gene: TRBV20-1; clone size: NA; D gene: NA; J gene: TRBJ2-3; CDR3 length: 15; CDR3 DNA: TGCAGTGCTAGAGATGCAGGGGGGAGCACAGATACGCAGTATTTT; CDR3 protein: CSARDAGGSTDTQYF
V gene: TRBV7-9; clone size: NA; D gene: NA; J gene: TRBJ2-6; CDR3 length: 21; CDR3 DNA: TGTGCCAGCAGCTTTGGGCCCGAGGCGACGAGGGTGAGATCTGGGGCCAACGTCCTGACTTTC; CDR3 protein: CASSFGPEATRVRSGANVLTF
V gene: TRBV12-3/TRBV12-4; clone size: many; D gene: NA; J gene: TRBJ1-2; CDR3 length: 15; CDR3 DNA: TGTGCCAGCAGTTTAGCGCGGACGGCTAACTATGGCTACACCTTC; CDR3 protein: CASSLARTANYGYTF
V gene: TRBV27; clone size: many; D gene: NA; J gene: TRBJ1-4; CDR3 length: 15; CDR3 DNA: TGTGCCAGCAGCCTGGGGGGGGCTCTGGTTGAAAAACTGTTTTTT; CDR3 protein: CASSLGGALVEKLFF
V gene: TRBV20-1; clone size: many; D gene: NA; J gene: TRBJ1-5; CDR3 length: 14; CDR3 DNA: TGCAGTGCTTGGAGGGGGATTGGGAATCAGCCCCAGCATTTT; CDR3 protein: CSAWRGIGNQPQHF
V gene: TRBV19; clone size: few; D gene: NA; J gene: TRBJ2-7; CDR3 length: 12; CDR3 DNA: TGTGCCAGTAGTTCTGTGGAAGGCGAGCAGTACTTC; CDR3 protein: CASSSVEGEQYF
V gene: TRBV28; clone size: many; D gene: TRBD1; J gene: TRBJ1-2; CDR3 length: 14; CDR3 DNA: TGTGCCAGCAGTTCTTACAGGGGGCCTGGAGGCTACACCTTC; CDR3 protein: CASSSYRGPGGYTF
V gene: TRBV30; clone size: many; D gene: NA; J gene: TRBJ1-1; CDR3 length: 14; CDR3 DNA: TGTGCCTGGAGTGTTGGGCACCTTAACACTGAAGCTTTCTTT; CDR3 protein: CAWSVGHLNTEAFF
V gene: TRBV27; clone size: NA; D gene: NA; J gene: TRBJ1-4; CDR3 length: 14; CDR3 DNA: TGTGCCAGCAGCAGGACCGGGCCGGGGGAAAAACTGTTTTTT; CDR3 protein: CASSRTGPGEKLFF
V gene: TRBV19; clone size: many; D gene: NA; J gene: TRBJ2-7; CDR3 length: 13; CDR3 DNA: TGTGCCAGTAGTAGCGGGCTCTCCTACGAGCAGTACTTC; CDR3 protein: CASSSGLSYEQYF
V gene: TRBV20-1; clone size: NA; D gene: NA; J gene: TRBJ2-1; CDR3 length: 15; CDR3 DNA: TGCAGTGCTAGAGATCGCGGGACCGCCATCGGTGAGCAGTTCTTC; CDR3 protein: CSARDRGTAIGEQFF
V gene: TRBV28; clone size: few; D gene: TRBD1; J gene: TRBJ1-3; CDR3 length: 14; CDR3 DNA: TGTGCCAGCAGTTACAGGGGGCGAGGAAACACCATATATTTT; CDR3 protein: CASSYRGRGNTIYF
V gene: TRBV11-3; clone size: many; D gene: NA; J gene: TRBJ1-3; CDR3 length: 16; CDR3 DNA: TGTGCCAGCAGTCGACAGGTGCCCTTCTCTGGAAACACCATATATTTT; CDR3 protein: CASSRQVPFSGNTIYF
V gene: TRBV30; clone size: many; D gene: NA; J gene: TRBJ2-4; CDR3 length: 12; CDR3 DNA: TGTGCCTGGAGTGTCAAACAAAACATTCAGTACTTC; CDR3 protein: CAWSVKQNIQYF